This TCR beta chain was sequenced during a study of cytotoxic CD8 clonotypes in ibrutinib-treated CLL. Study-wide results and caveats: Progressing patients had sampling times that differed from those of sustained-remission patients. Clonality increased at ibrutinib response and stayed stable in sustained remission. At progression, however, it fell back toward baseline. Treatment left the uncommon public clonotypes either contracted or stable in frequency.

This clone was detected once. Its antigen is currently unknown. Frozen-stored PBMCs produced approximately 1.9 micrograms of genomic DNA for TCR beta libraries. Clones were read by immunoSEQ multiplex PCR, and TCRdb kept only the in-frame ones, dropping some. The table lists about 160,000 clones, 70% to 85% of them singletons, with approximately 2% in the top ten. V lost 6 bases, J lost 0 bases, and 12 bases lay in between. Germline assignment: CDR1 ENHRY and CDR2 SYGVKD. The CDR3 is 15 residues long. This sequence was found in a human donor with chronic lymphocytic leukemia. This specimen consisted of PBMCs, obtained after 12 months of ibrutinib treatment. This chain joins TRBV10-3 and TRBJ2-1; D is perhaps TRBD1 (6 bases). The CDR3, as DNA: TGTGCCATCAGCCTGACAGGCATCTCCTACAATGAGCAGTTCTTC. Residues: CAISLTGISYNEQFF.